Listed below are T cell receptor beta chains from one sample, sequenced in a study of PD-1 blockade in classical Hodgkin lymphoma. TCRdb keeps only in-frame clones here, not all; method: immunoSEQ multiplex PCR. The sample carries approximately 99,000 clones, roughly four fifths recorded once. The sequences come from peripheral blood mononuclear cells (PBMCs), collected before the second cycle of nivolumab. The source of these receptors is a human donor with classical Hodgkin lymphoma. The CDR3 runs from the conserved cysteine through the conserved F or W. The order of the fields is V gene, D gene, clone size, J gene, CDR3 protein, CDR3 DNA. D genes are given only for firm matches. Part of the rows lack a size; the others show once, few, many or a class for expanded clones.

TRBV6-1	-	-	TRBJ1-5	CASVGNSNQPQHF	TGTGCCAGCGTAGGGAACAGCAATCAGCCCCAGCATTTT
TRBV6-5	TRBD1	-	TRBJ2-2	CASSRTGETGELFF	TGTGCCAGCAGTCGGACAGGGGAAACCGGGGAGCTGTTTTTT
TRBV4-1	-	once	TRBJ2-3	CASSQVGRETDTQYF	TGCGCCAGCAGCCAAGTGGGTCGGGAAACAGATACGCAGTATTTT
TRBV7-2	-	-	TRBJ1-1	CASSLNPANMNTEAFF	TGTGCCAGCAGCTTAAACCCCGCGAACATGAACACTGAAGCTTTCTTT
TRBV11-2	-	-	TRBJ2-3	CASVGHINTQYF	TGTGCCAGCGTTGGGCATATAAATACGCAGTATTTT
TRBV5-1	-	once	TRBJ1-4	CASSLDPGEKLFF	TGCGCCAGCAGCTTGGATCCAGGGGAAAAACTGTTTTTT
TRBV19	TRBD1	-	TRBJ2-7	CASSTHPGQRTYEQYF	TGTGCCAGTAGTACCCACCCGGGACAGAGGACCTACGAGCAGTACTTC
TRBV27	TRBD2	-	TRBJ2-5	CASSLRLAGVGSQETQYF	TGTGCCAGCAGTTTGCGTCTAGCGGGAGTCGGTAGCCAAGAGACCCAGTACTTC
TRBV4-2	-	-	TRBJ1-2	CASSYLGSPPHGYTF	TGTGCCAGCAGTTACTTGGGCAGTCCCCCCCATGGCTACACCTTC
TRBV9	-	-	TRBJ2-4	CASSVPRANIQYF	TGTGCCAGCAGCGTACCCAGGGCAAACATTCAGTACTTC
TRBV10-3	TRBD2	once	TRBJ2-3	CAIRPIAGGTDTQYF	TGTGCCATCAGACCTATAGCGGGTGGCACAGATACGCAGTATTTT
TRBV29-1	TRBD2	once	TRBJ2-2	CSVGGGSGELFF	TGCAGCGTTGGCGGGGGGTCCGGGGAGCTGTTTTTT
TRBV19	-	-	TRBJ1-2	CASRAGRYGYTF	TGTGCCAGTCGGGCGGGGAGGTATGGCTACACCTTC
TRBV29-1	-	-	TRBJ2-3	CSVADEADTQYF	TGCAGCGTTGCAGACGAGGCAGATACGCAGTATTTT
TRBV10-3	TRBD2	-	TRBJ2-2	CAISGSGATNTGELFF	TGTGCCATCAGTGGTAGCGGGGCGACTAACACCGGGGAGCTGTTTTTT
TRBV6-1	TRBD1	-	TRBJ1-5	CASSANTGEQPQHF	TGTGCCAGCAGCGCCAATACAGGGGAACAGCCCCAGCATTTT
TRBV25-1	TRBD2	once	TRBJ2-7	CASSDPGLGLSYEQYF	TGTGCCAGCAGTGACCCCGGACTAGGACTAAGCTACGAGCAGTACTTC
TRBV5-6	TRBD1	many	TRBJ2-7	CASSSGGPSYEQYF	TGTGCCAGCAGCTCAGGGGGCCCGAGCTACGAGCAGTACTTC
TRBV18	TRBD1	-	TRBJ2-7	CASSPNRGPYEQYF	TGTGCCAGCTCACCGAACAGGGGGCCCTACGAGCAGTACTTC
TRBV2	-	-	TRBJ2-7	CASKTLPSSYEQYF	TGTGCCAGCAAAACCCTCCCCAGCTCCTACGAGCAGTACTTC
TRBV7-2	-	-	TRBJ1-1	CASRLGPATEAFF	TGTGCCAGCAGACTCGGGCCTGCCACTGAAGCTTTCTTT
TRBV7-8	-	-	TRBJ2-2	CASGRVLNTGELFF	TGTGCCAGCGGCAGGGTCCTTAACACCGGGGAGCTGTTTTTT
TRBV6-1	TRBD2	-	TRBJ2-7	CASSEAASGLYEQYF	TGTGCCAGCAGTGAAGCGGCTAGCGGGCTGTACGAGCAGTACTTC
TRBV6-4	-	-	TRBJ2-3	CASSDRLTGSDTQYF	TGTGCCAGCAGTGACCGGCTCACAGGGTCAGATACGCAGTATTTT
TRBV10-2	TRBD1	-	TRBJ1-4	CASSGQGGAYEKLFF	TGCGCCAGCAGTGGCCAGGGGGGCGCATATGAAAAACTGTTTTTT
TRBV19	-	-	TRBJ1-3	CASRTSGNTIYF	TGTGCCAGTAGGACTTCTGGAAACACCATATATTTT
TRBV7-2	-	-	TRBJ1-3	CASRTLSSGNTIYF	TGTGCCAGCAGGACACTGAGCTCTGGAAACACCATATATTTT
TRBV30	-	-	TRBJ1-5	CAWSGTNQPQHF	TGTGCCTGGTCAGGGACAAATCAGCCCCAGCATTTT
TRBV10-3	-	-	TRBJ2-7	CAISEAAGHGDEQYF	TGTGCCATCAGTGAGGCGGCGGGACACGGGGACGAGCAGTACTTC
TRBV19	-	-	TRBJ1-2	CASSIDRTVDYTF	TGTGCCAGTAGTATAGATCGGACGGTTGACTACACCTTC
TRBV5-1	TRBD1	-	TRBJ1-3	CASSRDRGPGNTIYF	TGCGCCAGCAGCCGGGACAGGGGGCCAGGAAACACCATATATTTT
TRBV13	-	-	TRBJ2-3	CASSSKQGSDTQYF	TGTGCCAGCAGCTCCAAACAGGGCTCAGATACGCAGTATTTT
TRBV7-8	-	many	TRBJ1-1	CASSPFGGGAFF	TGTGCCAGCAGCCCGTTCGGGGGAGGAGCTTTCTTT
TRBV5-6	-	-	TRBJ2-3	CASSLVGRTTDTQYF	TGTGCCAGCAGCTTGGTTGGGAGGACCACAGATACGCAGTATTTT
TRBV6-4	-	-	TRBJ1-1	CASSDSGISRTEAFF	TGTGCCAGCAGTGACTCTGGCATAAGTCGCACTGAAGCTTTCTTT
TRBV19	-	-	TRBJ2-7	CASSISGVEQYF	TGTGCCAGTAGTATCTCAGGGGTCGAGCAGTACTTC
TRBV12-5	-	-	TRBJ2-3	CASGLGLPGDTQYF	TGTGCTAGTGGTTTGGGCCTCCCGGGGGATACGCAGTATTTT
TRBV5-4	TRBD2	-	TRBJ2-1	CASSEGLAGAGNEQFF	TGTGCCAGCAGCGAGGGACTAGCGGGGGCGGGAAATGAGCAGTTCTTC
TRBV7-8	-	-	TRBJ2-1	CASSSRLVWNEQFF	TGTGCCAGCAGCTCCCGACTAGTATGGAATGAGCAGTTCTTC
TRBV7-2	-	-	TRBJ1-1	CASSLQGMVTEAFF	TGTGCCAGCAGCTTACAGGGGATGGTGACTGAAGCTTTCTTT
TRBV10-1	TRBD1	few	TRBJ1-5	CASSERAGGRSNQPQHF	TGCGCCAGCAGTGAGAGGGCAGGGGGTAGGAGCAATCAGCCCCAGCATTTT
TRBV5-1	TRBD1	-	TRBJ2-5	CASSLRDRILETQYF	TGCGCCAGCAGCTTACGGGACAGGATCCTGGAGACCCAGTACTTC
TRBV19	TRBD2	-	TRBJ2-3	CASTWGAGGLTDTQYF	TGTGCCAGTACCTGGGGAGCGGGGGGACTCACAGATACGCAGTATTTT
TRBV11-2	TRBD1	-	TRBJ1-2	CASSPDRVTGYTF	TGTGCCAGCAGCCCGGACAGGGTAACCGGCTACACCTTC
TRBV2	TRBD1	-	TRBJ1-1	CASRAPRDSGDTEAFF	TGTGCCAGCAGGGCCCCCCGGGACAGCGGTGACACTGAAGCTTTCTTT
TRBV28	TRBD2	-	TRBJ2-1	CASSFSGSLNEQFF	TGTGCCAGCAGCTTTAGCGGGAGCTTGAATGAGCAGTTCTTC
TRBV5-4	-	-	TRBJ2-6	CASSLYQRLSSGANVLTF	TGTGCCAGCAGCTTATACCAGAGACTGAGCTCTGGGGCCAACGTCCTGACTTTC
TRBV4-1	TRBD1	-	TRBJ2-6	CASSQSFLSGTGDTGANVLTF	TGCGCCAGCAGCCAATCTTTTCTGTCCGGGACAGGGGATACTGGGGCCAACGTCCTGACTTTC
TRBV7-8	-	-	TRBJ1-1	CASSPRATSHTEAFF	TGTGCCAGCAGCCCCCGCGCTACAAGTCACACTGAAGCTTTCTTT
TRBV28	-	once	TRBJ2-7	CASSTVAYEQYF	TGTGCCAGCTCGACAGTGGCCTACGAGCAGTACTTC
TRBV2	TRBD1	-	TRBJ1-5	CASSEFGTVLNQPQHF	TGTGCCAGCAGTGAATTTGGGACAGTTTTAAATCAGCCCCAGCATTTT
TRBV11-2	-	-	TRBJ2-7	CASSLPHALYEQYF	TGTGCCAGCAGCTTGCCTCACGCCCTCTACGAGCAGTACTTC
TRBV29-1	-	-	TRBJ2-2	CSVPGGVNTGELFF	TGCAGCGTGCCCGGAGGGGTGAACACCGGGGAGCTGTTTTTT
TRBV28	-	-	TRBJ2-1	CASTPGSTGYNEQFF	TGTGCCAGCACCCCAGGTTCCACAGGTTACAATGAGCAGTTCTTC
TRBV19	-	-	TRBJ2-3	CASSLGGAGTDTQYF	TGTGCCAGCAGCCTCGGGGGCGCGGGCACAGATACGCAGTATTTT
TRBV6-6	TRBD2	-	TRBJ2-5	CASSNGLGQETQYF	TGTGCCAGCAGTAATGGACTAGGGCAAGAGACCCAGTACTTC
TRBV9	TRBD2	few	TRBJ2-1	CASSVAPGLGDNEQFF	TGTGCCAGCAGCGTAGCCCCGGGACTAGGGGACAATGAGCAGTTCTTC
TRBV5-1	-	-	TRBJ2-5	CASSADGIGETQYF	TGCGCCAGCAGCGCGGACGGGATTGGAGAGACCCAGTACTTC
TRBV19	-	-	TRBJ2-3	CASSIRPPTDTQYF	TGTGCCAGTAGTATAAGGCCCCCGACAGATACGCAGTATTTT
TRBV19	-	-	TRBJ1-1	CASSIDLGTEAFF	TGTGCCAGTAGTATAGATCTGGGCACTGAAGCTTTCTTT